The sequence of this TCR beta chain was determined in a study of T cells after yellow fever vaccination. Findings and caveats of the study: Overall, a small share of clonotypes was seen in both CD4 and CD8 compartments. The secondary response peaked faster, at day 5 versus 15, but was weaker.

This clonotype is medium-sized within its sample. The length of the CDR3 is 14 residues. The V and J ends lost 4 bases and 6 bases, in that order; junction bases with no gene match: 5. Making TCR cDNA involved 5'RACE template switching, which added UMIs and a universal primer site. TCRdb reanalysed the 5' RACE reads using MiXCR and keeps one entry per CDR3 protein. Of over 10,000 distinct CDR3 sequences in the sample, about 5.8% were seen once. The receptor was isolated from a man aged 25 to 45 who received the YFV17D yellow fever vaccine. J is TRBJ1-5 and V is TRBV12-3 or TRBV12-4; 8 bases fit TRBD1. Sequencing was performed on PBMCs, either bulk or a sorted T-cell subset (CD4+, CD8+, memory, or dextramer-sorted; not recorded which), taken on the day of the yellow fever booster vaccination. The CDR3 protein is CASSSGQGAQPQHF. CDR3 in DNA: TGTGCCAGCAGTTCCGGACAGGGCGCTCAGCCCCAGCATTTT.